Listed below are T cell receptor beta chains from one sample, sequenced in a study of early T cells in non-severe SARS-CoV-2 infection. Via MiXCR, TCRdb re-called the 5' RACE reads, giving one row per CDR3 protein. Of 35,000 to 40,000 distinct CDR3 sequences listed, approximately 6.3% were seen once; the top ten hold approximately 24%. Source material: whole blood. These receptors were obtained from an adult who was a healthcare worker with PCR-confirmed SARS-CoV-2 infection or an uninfected control (not recorded which). Each CDR3 is given with its conserved first and last residue. Fields, in order: J gene, clone size, V gene, D gene, CDR3 DNA, CDR3 protein. D genes are given only for firm matches. A row's size may be missing; if present it is once, few, many or a size class.

J gene: TRBJ1-5; clone size: many; V gene: TRBV19; D gene: TRBD1; CDR3 DNA: TGTGCCAGTAGTATTAGTGGGACAGGGCATACTCAGCCCCAGCATTTT; CDR3 protein: CASSISGTGHTQPQHF
J gene: TRBJ2-3; clone size: many; V gene: TRBV28; D gene: -; CDR3 DNA: TGTGCCAGCAGCCCTAGCGACCACGTTACGCAGTATTTT; CDR3 protein: CASSPSDHVTQYF
J gene: TRBJ1-1; clone size: many; V gene: TRBV7-8; D gene: -; CDR3 DNA: TGTGCCAGCAGCATGTACAGGGTCGGGGAGAGTGAAGCTTTCTTT; CDR3 protein: CASSMYRVGESEAFF
J gene: TRBJ2-7; clone size: many; V gene: TRBV25-1; D gene: -; CDR3 DNA: TGTGCCAGCAGTGAATTCAGCTACGAGCAGTACTTC; CDR3 protein: CASSEFSYEQYF
J gene: TRBJ2-7; clone size: many; V gene: TRBV6-5; D gene: -; CDR3 DNA: TGTGCCAGCAGCCGGGGGCGTATCTCCGAGCAGTACTTC; CDR3 protein: CASSRGRISEQYF
J gene: TRBJ2-1; clone size: -; V gene: TRBV12-3/TRBV12-4; D gene: -; CDR3 DNA: TGTGCCAGCAGTCCTGTGGCAGGGAGGAGTGACCAGTTCTTC; CDR3 protein: CASSPVAGRSDQFF
J gene: TRBJ2-5; clone size: -; V gene: TRBV13; D gene: -; CDR3 DNA: TGTGCCAGCAGCTTAGGCGGGTCAGGGGAGACCCAGTACTTC; CDR3 protein: CASSLGGSGETQYF
J gene: TRBJ2-7; clone size: -; V gene: TRBV6-2/TRBV6-3; D gene: TRBD2; CDR3 DNA: TGTGCCAGCAGTCACTCCCTAACTAGCGGAAGCTCCTACGAGCAGTACTTC; CDR3 protein: CASSHSLTSGSSYEQYF
J gene: TRBJ2-1; clone size: few; V gene: TRBV5-1; D gene: TRBD2; CDR3 DNA: TGCGCCAGCAGCTTGGGCGGACTAGCGGGGGGGCCCTCTCGCGGGCAGTTCTTC; CDR3 protein: CASSLGGLAGGPSRGQFF
J gene: TRBJ2-3; clone size: many; V gene: TRBV27; D gene: TRBD2; CDR3 DNA: TGTGCCAGCAGTTCTCGTCGACTAGCGGGAGGTCCCGGGGGCACAGATACGCAGTATTTT; CDR3 protein: CASSSRRLAGGPGGTDTQYF
J gene: TRBJ2-3; clone size: -; V gene: TRBV20-1; D gene: -; CDR3 DNA: TGCAATGCTAGAGATTGGACTAACTCTCTTGCAGATACGCAGTATTTT; CDR3 protein: CNARDWTNSLADTQYF
J gene: TRBJ2-7; clone size: many; V gene: TRBV7-8; D gene: -; CDR3 DNA: TGTGCCAGCAGCTCGTGGGGTTGGCGGAGCACCTCCTACGAGCAGTACTTC; CDR3 protein: CASSSWGWRSTSYEQYF
J gene: TRBJ2-7; clone size: many; V gene: TRBV20-1; D gene: TRBD1; CDR3 DNA: TGCAGTGCTAGCCGTGAGTCAGGGGGATACGAGCAGTACTTC; CDR3 protein: CSASRESGGYEQYF
J gene: TRBJ1-2; clone size: few; V gene: TRBV7-2; D gene: TRBD1; CDR3 DNA: TGTGCCAGCAGCTTGGGGACAGGGGTAAACTATGGCTACACCTTC; CDR3 protein: CASSLGTGVNYGYTF
J gene: TRBJ2-5; clone size: few; V gene: TRBV11-2; D gene: -; CDR3 DNA: TGTGCCAGCAGCAGAAGCAGGGATGAGACCCAGTACTTC; CDR3 protein: CASSRSRDETQYF
J gene: TRBJ2-3; clone size: many; V gene: TRBV18; D gene: TRBD1; CDR3 DNA: TGTGCCAGCTCACCCGGACAGGGTAACACAGATACGCAGTATTTT; CDR3 protein: CASSPGQGNTDTQYF
J gene: TRBJ1-4; clone size: few; V gene: TRBV5-4; D gene: -; CDR3 DNA: TGTGCCAGCAGCTTGAGGGGGTCTAATGAAAAACTGTTTTTT; CDR3 protein: CASSLRGSNEKLFF
J gene: TRBJ2-1; clone size: many; V gene: TRBV29-1; D gene: -; CDR3 DNA: TGCAGCGTAGATCATAGGTACAATGAGCAGTTCTTC; CDR3 protein: CSVDHRYNEQFF
J gene: TRBJ2-5; clone size: many; V gene: TRBV7-9; D gene: TRBD2; CDR3 DNA: TGTGCCAGCAGCCCAGCGGGGGGGCGGGAGACCCAGTACTTC; CDR3 protein: CASSPAGGRETQYF
J gene: TRBJ2-7; clone size: -; V gene: TRBV5-5; D gene: -; CDR3 DNA: TGTGCCAGCAGCTTGCTGACCGCTTCCTACGAGCAGTACTTC; CDR3 protein: CASSLLTASYEQYF
J gene: TRBJ2-7; clone size: many; V gene: TRBV7-9; D gene: -; CDR3 DNA: TGTGCCAGCAGCCCCGGGCCCTACGAGCAGTACTTC; CDR3 protein: CASSPGPYEQYF
J gene: TRBJ2-5; clone size: many; V gene: TRBV18; D gene: TRBD2; CDR3 DNA: TGTGCCAGCTCACCACGAGCGGGGGGACAAGAGACCCAGTACTTC; CDR3 protein: CASSPRAGGQETQYF
J gene: TRBJ1-5; clone size: many; V gene: TRBV27; D gene: -; CDR3 DNA: TGTGCCAGCAGTTCCCAGGGCAGGCAGCCCCAGCATTTT; CDR3 protein: CASSSQGRQPQHF
J gene: TRBJ2-3; clone size: many; V gene: TRBV10-1; D gene: TRBD2; CDR3 DNA: TGCGCCAGCAGTCAAGGACTAGCGGCCGATACGCAGTATTTT; CDR3 protein: CASSQGLAADTQYF
J gene: TRBJ2-1; clone size: few; V gene: TRBV29-1; D gene: TRBD1; CDR3 DNA: TGCAGCGTACGGGACAGGACCTCCTACAATGAGCAGTTCTTC; CDR3 protein: CSVRDRTSYNEQFF
J gene: TRBJ2-7; clone size: -; V gene: TRBV11-2; D gene: TRBD1; CDR3 DNA: TGTGCCACGACTCGGGACAGGTCCTACGAGCAGTACTTC; CDR3 protein: CATTRDRSYEQYF
J gene: TRBJ2-5; clone size: few; V gene: TRBV20-1; D gene: TRBD2; CDR3 DNA: TGCAGTGCTTCCCCTCTTAGCGGGAGGGCCGCCGAGACCCAGTACTTC; CDR3 protein: CSASPLSGRAAETQYF
J gene: TRBJ2-3; clone size: -; V gene: TRBV20-1; D gene: TRBD1; CDR3 DNA: TGCAGTGCACCGAGACAGGGGGGTGGAGATACGCAGTATTTT; CDR3 protein: CSAPRQGGGDTQYF
J gene: TRBJ2-7; clone size: many; V gene: TRBV27; D gene: -; CDR3 DNA: TGTGCCAGCAGCACGCGAGAAGGGTTCTACGAGCAGTACTTC; CDR3 protein: CASSTREGFYEQYF
J gene: TRBJ2-6; clone size: many; V gene: TRBV7-6; D gene: -; CDR3 DNA: TGTGCCAGCAGCTTAGGGTCCTTGGGTTCCGTCCTGACTTTC; CDR3 protein: CASSLGSLGSVLTF
J gene: TRBJ2-7; clone size: many; V gene: TRBV11-1; D gene: TRBD1; CDR3 DNA: TGTGCCAGCACCGAGACAGGGGGCGGCTGGGAGCAGTACTTC; CDR3 protein: CASTETGGGWEQYF
J gene: TRBJ2-7; clone size: few; V gene: TRBV13; D gene: -; CDR3 DNA: TGTGCCAGCAGCACAGTTGCGGGGGCCGAGCAGTACTTC; CDR3 protein: CASSTVAGAEQYF
J gene: TRBJ2-1; clone size: -; V gene: TRBV4-3; D gene: -; CDR3 DNA: TGCGCCAGCAGCCAAGATCCCAGACACAATGAGCAGTTCTTC; CDR3 protein: CASSQDPRHNEQFF
J gene: TRBJ1-1; clone size: many; V gene: TRBV12-3/TRBV12-4; D gene: -; CDR3 DNA: TGTGCCAGCAGTTTAGCTCCGGCCCTGCTGGGGTGGACTGAAGCTTTCTTT; CDR3 protein: CASSLAPALLGWTEAFF
J gene: TRBJ1-6; clone size: medium-sized; V gene: TRBV5-5; D gene: -; CDR3 DNA: TGTGCCAGCAGGACGGGGTCGTACTCCTATAATTCACCCCTCCACTTT; CDR3 protein: CASRTGSYSYNSPLHF
J gene: TRBJ1-2; clone size: many; V gene: TRBV4-3; D gene: -; CDR3 DNA: TGCGCCAGCAGCCAAGATCAACAGGGTGACTATGGCTACACCTTC; CDR3 protein: CASSQDQQGDYGYTF
J gene: TRBJ2-1; clone size: many; V gene: TRBV20-1; D gene: TRBD2; CDR3 DNA: TGCAGTGCCCAGCGGGAGTACAATGAGCAGTTCTTC; CDR3 protein: CSAQREYNEQFF
J gene: TRBJ1-2; clone size: -; V gene: TRBV10-3; D gene: -; CDR3 DNA: TGTGCCATCAGTGAGGCAGGAACTAACTATGGCTACACCTTC; CDR3 protein: CAISEAGTNYGYTF
J gene: TRBJ1-2; clone size: many; V gene: TRBV20-1; D gene: -; CDR3 DNA: TGCAGTGCTAGCTCCGGACGCGCCGGCTACACCTTC; CDR3 protein: CSASSGRAGYTF
J gene: TRBJ2-1; clone size: few; V gene: TRBV20-1; D gene: TRBD2; CDR3 DNA: TGCAGTGCTAGCCTTAGCGGGAGGGCCGTTAGCTCCTACAATGAGCAGTTCTTC; CDR3 protein: CSASLSGRAVSSYNEQFF
J gene: TRBJ2-1; clone size: -; V gene: TRBV19; D gene: TRBD2; CDR3 DNA: TGTGCCAGTAGTATAGCGGGGGGATTGAATGAGCAGTTCTTC; CDR3 protein: CASSIAGGLNEQFF
J gene: TRBJ2-5; clone size: many; V gene: TRBV7-2; D gene: -; CDR3 DNA: TGTGCCAGCAGCCTAGGGCCACACCAAGAGACCCAGTACTTC; CDR3 protein: CASSLGPHQETQYF
J gene: TRBJ2-3; clone size: many; V gene: TRBV19; D gene: -; CDR3 DNA: TGTGCCAGTAGTATACGGGCTAGCGATAAGACAGATACGCAGTATTTT; CDR3 protein: CASSIRASDKTDTQYF
J gene: TRBJ2-1; clone size: -; V gene: TRBV19; D gene: TRBD1; CDR3 DNA: TGTGCCAGCACCCCGGGGGGACAGGGCCCGAGCTCCTACAATGAGCAGTTCTTC; CDR3 protein: CASTPGGQGPSSYNEQFF
J gene: TRBJ2-3; clone size: -; V gene: TRBV24-1; D gene: TRBD2; CDR3 DNA: TGTGCCACCAGTGACCCGACTAGCGGGGACCACACAGATACGCAGTATTTT; CDR3 protein: CATSDPTSGDHTDTQYF
J gene: TRBJ2-1; clone size: -; V gene: TRBV12-3/TRBV12-4; D gene: TRBD2; CDR3 DNA: TGTGCCAGCAGCCGACTAGCGGGGGGCGGGGAGCAGTTCTTC; CDR3 protein: CASSRLAGGGEQFF
J gene: TRBJ2-7; clone size: many; V gene: TRBV12-3/TRBV12-4; D gene: TRBD2; CDR3 DNA: TGTGCCAGCAGCCAAGGACTAGCGGGAGGCTACGAGCAGTACTTC; CDR3 protein: CASSQGLAGGYEQYF
J gene: TRBJ2-6; clone size: many; V gene: TRBV6-1; D gene: -; CDR3 DNA: TGTGCCAGCAGTGAAATTGGGGCCAACGTCCTGACTTTC; CDR3 protein: CASSEIGANVLTF
J gene: TRBJ2-7; clone size: many; V gene: TRBV5-1; D gene: -; CDR3 DNA: TGCGCCAGCAGCCCCGACAGTCATTTAGCGGAGCTGGGCGAGCAGTACTTC; CDR3 protein: CASSPDSHLAELGEQYF
J gene: TRBJ2-1; clone size: once; V gene: TRBV5-1; D gene: -; CDR3 DNA: TGCGCCAGCAGCTCGGACGACGTAATGTATGAGCAGTTCTTC; CDR3 protein: CASSSDDVMYEQFF